This TCR beta chain was sequenced during a study of T cell repertoires in cytomegalovirus infection. Study overall: Used in the study were CMV epitopes, some recently identified and HLA-C-restricted, others well-studied and HLA-B-restricted. Signatures in public TCR beta sequences pointed to both CMV infection and matching HLA type. Study outcomes and limitations: The study found HLA-C-restricted CMV-specific TCR beta clonotypes dominating the ex vivo response.

CDR3 length equals 15 residues. CDR1 is SEHNR, CDR2 FQNEAQ, per germline (reference sequence). Between the trimmed V and J ends, which lost 2 bases and 0 bases, there was a span of 5 bases. This clonotype came up many times. The antigen remains undetermined. TCRdb reanalysed the reads using MiXCR and keeps one entry per CDR3 protein. Altogether about 920,000 distinct CDR3 sequences are present, roughly 30% being singletons, with the ten largest covering around 15%. The source material was cultured CD8+ T cells from PBMCs, sampled from culture after CMV antigen stimulation. This chain uses TRBV7-9 with TRBJ2-6, with D unclear. This sequence was found in a human donor in good health (CMV status not recorded). Some clones in this sample may be carry-over from other donors' samples. The CDR3 protein is CASSLPISGANVLTF. The CDR3 DNA follows: TGTGCCAGCAGCTTACCGATCTCTGGGGCCAACGTCCTGACTTTC.